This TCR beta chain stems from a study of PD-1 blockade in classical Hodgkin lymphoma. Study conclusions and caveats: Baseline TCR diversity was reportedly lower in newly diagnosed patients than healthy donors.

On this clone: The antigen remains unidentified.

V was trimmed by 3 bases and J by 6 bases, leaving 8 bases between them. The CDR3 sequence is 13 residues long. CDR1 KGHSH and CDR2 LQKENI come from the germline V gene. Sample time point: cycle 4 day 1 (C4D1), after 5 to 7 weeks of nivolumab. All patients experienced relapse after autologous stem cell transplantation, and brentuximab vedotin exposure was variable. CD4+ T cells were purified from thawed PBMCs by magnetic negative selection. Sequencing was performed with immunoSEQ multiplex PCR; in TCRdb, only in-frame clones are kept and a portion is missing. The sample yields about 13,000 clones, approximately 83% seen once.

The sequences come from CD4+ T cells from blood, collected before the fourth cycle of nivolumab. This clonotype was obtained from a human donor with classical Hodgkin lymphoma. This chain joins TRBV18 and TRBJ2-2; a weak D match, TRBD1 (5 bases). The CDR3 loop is CASSPQGAGELFF. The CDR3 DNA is TGTGCCAGCTCACCTCAAGGGGCCGGGGAGCTGTTTTTT.